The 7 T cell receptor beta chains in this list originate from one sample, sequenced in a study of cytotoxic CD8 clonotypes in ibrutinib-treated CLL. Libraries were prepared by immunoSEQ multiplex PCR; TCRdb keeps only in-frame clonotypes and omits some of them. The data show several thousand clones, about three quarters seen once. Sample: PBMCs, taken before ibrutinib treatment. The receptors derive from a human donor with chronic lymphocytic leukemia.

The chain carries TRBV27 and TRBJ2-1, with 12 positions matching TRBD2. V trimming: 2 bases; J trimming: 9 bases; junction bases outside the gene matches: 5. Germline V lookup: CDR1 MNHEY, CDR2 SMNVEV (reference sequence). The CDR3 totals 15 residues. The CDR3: CASSLVSSGGAEQFF. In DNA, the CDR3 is TGTGCCAGCAGTTTAGTGTCTAGCGGGGGGGCTGAGCAGTTCTTC.

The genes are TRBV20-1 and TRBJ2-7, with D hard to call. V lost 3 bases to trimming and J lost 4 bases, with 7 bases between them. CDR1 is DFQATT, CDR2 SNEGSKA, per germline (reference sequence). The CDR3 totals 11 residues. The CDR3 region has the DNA TGCAGTGCTAGGACTCTATACGAGCAGTACTTC. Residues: CSARTLYEQYF.

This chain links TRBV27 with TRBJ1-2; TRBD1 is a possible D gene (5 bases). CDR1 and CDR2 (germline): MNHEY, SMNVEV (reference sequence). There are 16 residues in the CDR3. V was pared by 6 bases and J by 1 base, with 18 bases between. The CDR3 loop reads CASSKVAGPYNYGYTF. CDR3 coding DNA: TGTGCCAGCAGCAAAGTGGCAGGGCCTTATAACTATGGCTACACCTTC.

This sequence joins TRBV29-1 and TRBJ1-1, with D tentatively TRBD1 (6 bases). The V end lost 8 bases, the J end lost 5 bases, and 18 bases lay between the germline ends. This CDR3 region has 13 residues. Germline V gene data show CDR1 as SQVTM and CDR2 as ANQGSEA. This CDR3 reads CSYITQGWTEAFF. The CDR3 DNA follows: TGCAGCTACATTACCCAGGGGTGGACTGAAGCTTTCTTT.

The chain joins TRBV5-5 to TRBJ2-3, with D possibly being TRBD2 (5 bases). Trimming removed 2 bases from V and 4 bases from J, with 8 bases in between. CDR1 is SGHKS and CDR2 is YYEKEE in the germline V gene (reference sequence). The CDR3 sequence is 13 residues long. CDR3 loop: CASSFEGSDTQYF. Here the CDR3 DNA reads TGTGCCAGCAGCTTCGAGGGCTCAGATACGCAGTATTTT.

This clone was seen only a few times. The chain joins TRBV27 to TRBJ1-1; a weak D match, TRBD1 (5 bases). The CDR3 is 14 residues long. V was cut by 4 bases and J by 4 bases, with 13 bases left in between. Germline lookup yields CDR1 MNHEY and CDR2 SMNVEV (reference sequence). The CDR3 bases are TGTGCCAGCAGTTGGCAGGGATGGGGCACTGAAGCTTTCTTT. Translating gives CASSWQGWGTEAFF.

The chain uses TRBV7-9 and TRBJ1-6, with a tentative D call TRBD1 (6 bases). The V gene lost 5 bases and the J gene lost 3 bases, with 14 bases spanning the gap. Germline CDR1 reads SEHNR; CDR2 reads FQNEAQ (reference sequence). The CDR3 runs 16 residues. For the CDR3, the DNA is TGTGCCAGCAGCCACTCCGGACAGATCTATAATTCACCCCTCCACTTT. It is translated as CASSHSGQIYNSPLHF.